The 2 T cell receptor beta chains in this list originate from one sample, sequenced in a study of CD8+ T cells in alopecia areata. Extraction of RNA preceded its reverse transcription into cDNA, which served as the sequencing template. Here immunoSEQ multiplex PCR was the method, and the copy in TCRdb shows in-frame clones only, minus some. The table lists under 250,000 clones, just over 55% of them singletons. Sequencing was carried out using CD8+ T cells sorted from blood. These receptors originate from a human donor in good health.

As DNA, the CDR3 is TGTGCCAGCAGCTTGGCTGTGCTAGCGGAGACCCAGTACTTC. This translates into CASSLAVLAETQYF. This chain links TRBV5-6 with TRBJ2-5, with D perhaps TRBD2 (6 bases). V was cut by 0 bases and J by 5 bases, with 11 bases left in between. The CDR3 contains 14 residues. Looked up from germline, CDR1 is SGHDT and CDR2 is YYEEEE. Full variable domain (rest looked up from reference TRBV5-6 and TRBJ2-5): DAGVTQSPTHLIKTRGQQVTLRCSPKSGHDTVSWYQQALGQGPQFIFQYYEEEERQRGNFPDRFSGHQFPNYSSELNVNALLLGDSALYLCASSLAVLAETQYFGPGTRLLVL.

The chain carries TRBV9 and TRBJ1-1; 7 bases agree with TRBD1. V dropped 4 bases and J dropped 1; count of bases not matched to a gene: 10. The CDR3 length is 16 residues. Looked up from germline, CDR1 is SGDLS and CDR2 is YYNGEE. The chain's CDR3 is CASSRDRVGGNTEAFF. The CDR3, as DNA: TGTGCCAGCAGCCGAGACAGGGTTGGAGGGAACACTGAAGCTTTCTTT.